Shown below are 15 T cell receptor beta chains from a single sample sequenced in a study of cytomegalovirus exposure and HLA in healthy donors. With 60 Vbeta and 13 Jbeta primers, the PCR was carried out. Produced via immunoSEQ multiplex PCR; TCRdb's table is partial and in-frame only. The sample includes approximately 110,000 clones, about 80% of them seen just once. Specimen: PBMCs. These receptors were collected from a female donor in good health and CMV-seropositive.

This clone has a single count. The rearrangement uses TRBV7-9 and TRBJ2-5; perhaps TRBD1 as D (5 bases). Germline assignment: CDR1 SEHNR and CDR2 FQNEAQ (reference sequence). Trimming removed 5 bases from V and 4 bases from J, with 14 bases in between. The CDR3 extends over 14 amino acids. The CDR3 spells CASSLSKGRETQYF. The CDR3 nucleotides are TGTGCCAGCAGCCTCTCTAAGGGGCGAGAGACCCAGTACTTC.

The chain has TRBV7-6 and TRBJ1-3, with 8 positions matching TRBD1. The germline V gene encodes CDR1 SGHVS and CDR2 FNYEAQ. The J segment lost 8 bases and the V segment lost 3 bases, leaving 3 bases of the junction unmatched. CDR3 length: 13 residues. In DNA form, the CDR3 reads TGTGCCAGCAGCTTGACAGGGGAGCACACCATATATTTT. Translation: CASSLTGEHTIYF. Full variable domain (remainder filled in from reference TRBV7-6 and TRBJ1-3): GAGVSQSPRYKVTKRGQDVALRCDPISGHVSLYWYRQALGQGPEFLTYFNYEAQQDKSGLPNDRFSAERPEGSISTLTIQRTEQRDSAMYRCASSLTGEHTIYFGEGSWLTVV.

The chain uses TRBV5-8 and TRBJ2-3; 11 bases agree with TRBD1. Germline assignment: CDR1 SGHTS and CDR2 YDEGEE. Unmatched junction bases numbered 5, after V lost 5 bases and J lost 6 bases. This CDR3 spans 14 amino acids. The CDR3 sequence: CASRDRGRADTQYF. In DNA, the CDR3 is TGTGCCAGCAGGGACAGGGGGCGTGCGGATACGCAGTATTTT.

This clone has just one count. This chain joins TRBV7-2 and TRBJ2-1; 8 nucleotides align to TRBD2. The germline V gene encodes CDR1 SGHTA and CDR2 FQGNSA. This CDR3 has 14 residues. V was clipped by 7 bases and J by 3 bases; unmatched bases: 5. The CDR3 DNA reads TGTGCCAGCACACGAACTAGCGGCTACAATGAGCAGTTCTTC. Its protein product is CASTRTSGYNEQFF.

This rearrangement joins TRBV30 to TRBJ1-4; maybe TRBD1 (6 bases). Trimming shortened V by 3 bases and J by 0 bases, and 17 bases separated the two germline ends. Germline-derived CDR1 and CDR2 are GTSNPN and SVGIG (reference sequence). CDR3 size: 17 residues. For the CDR3, the DNA is TGTGCCTGGAGGAGGGGGGGCCTCCTTGCAACTAATGAAAAACTGTTTTTT. Encoded protein: CAWRRGGLLATNEKLFF.

This sequence joins TRBV30 and TRBJ2-1; TRBD2 aligns across 10 bases. This CDR3 region has 14 residues. The germline gives CDR1 GTSNPN, CDR2 SVGIG (reference sequence). The J segment lost 11 bases and the V segment lost 0 bases, leaving 7 bases of the junction unmatched. This chain's CDR3 is CAWSVLLAGDQQFF. The DNA for the CDR3 is TGTGCCTGGAGTGTCCTGCTAGCGGGAGACCAGCAGTTCTTC.

The chain joins TRBV7-6 to TRBJ2-5; 7 bases line up with TRBD1. CDR1 is SGHVS and CDR2 is FNYEAQ in the germline V gene. V lost 1 base, J lost 6 bases, and 5 bases stayed unmatched. This CDR3 spans 14 amino acids. CDR3 in DNA: TGTGCCAGCAGCTTAGACCAGGGGGTAAAGACCCAGTACTTC. Translation gives CASSLDQGVKTQYF.

The chain employs TRBV2 and TRBJ2-3; 9 bases line up with TRBD2. The V gene's germline CDR1 is SNHLY and CDR2 FYNNEI. The CDR3 totals 17 residues. V trimming: 1 base; J trimming: 4 bases; junction bases outside the gene matches: 9. The CDR3 loop reads CASSEVTLAGIPDTQYF. In DNA form, the CDR3 reads TGTGCCAGCAGTGAAGTAACTCTAGCGGGGATCCCAGATACGCAGTATTTT.

This clone came up once. The gene calls are TRBV4-2 and TRBJ2-1, with TRBD2 identical over 7 bases. The V gene's germline CDR1 is LGHNA and CDR2 YNFKEQ. The CDR3 runs to 18 residues. Germline trimming cut 0 bases from V and 0 bases from J; bases unmatched to any gene: 8. In DNA, the CDR3 is TGTGCCAGCAGCCAAGATTTCGGGGCGGGGGTCTCCTACAATGAGCAGTTCTTC. Its protein product is CASSQDFGAGVSYNEQFF.

The CDR3 DNA reads TGTGCCAGCAGTGGTCAGGGGGCCGGGGCAGATACGCAGTATTTT. Its translation: CASSGQGAGADTQYF. V is TRBV2 and J is TRBJ2-3, with 8 positions matching TRBD1. This CDR3 is 15 amino acids long. V trimming: 4 bases; J trimming: 4 bases; junction bases outside the gene matches: 7. Germline V gene data show CDR1 as SNHLY and CDR2 as FYNNEI.

This clone was recorded once. This chain links TRBV4-1 with TRBJ2-7; D is undetermined. V lost 4 bases, J lost 3 bases, and 10 bases lay in between. This CDR3 spans 13 amino acids. Looked up from germline, CDR1 is MGHRA and CDR2 is YSYEKL. The CDR3 bases are TGCGCCAGCAGCCTGCGGCCCAACTACGAGCAGTACTTC. Amino acids: CASSLRPNYEQYF.

This clone is a singleton in its sample. This chain joins TRBV19 and TRBJ2-3; 7 bases match TRBD2. Germline CDR1 and CDR2: LNHDA and SQIVND (reference sequence). This CDR3 is 17 amino acids long. J was trimmed by 0 bases and V by 3 bases; bases with no gene match: 9. As DNA, the CDR3 is TGTGCCAGTAGTATGTATACTAGCGCCACTAGCACAGATACGCAGTATTTT. Its translation is CASSMYTSATSTDTQYF.

This clone has only a few counts. This chain connects TRBV25-1 to TRBJ2-7, with D possibly TRBD2 on 5 matching bases. This CDR3 contains 13 residues. V was pared by 6 bases and J by 3 bases, with 12 bases between. The germline gives CDR1 MGHDK, CDR2 SYGVNS. The CDR3 coding sequence is TGTGCCAGCAGCGGTCCGGGGATCTACGAGCAGTACTTC. Protein sequence: CASSGPGIYEQYF.

This rearrangement joins TRBV19 to TRBJ2-1; maybe TRBD1 (6 bases). Trimming left V 4 bases short and J 3 bases short, with 16 bases between. CDR1 is LNHDA, CDR2 SQIVND, per germline (reference sequence). There are 16 residues in the CDR3. The CDR3 nucleotides are TGTGCCAGTAGTACCCAACAGGGTTTCCACTACAATGAGCAGTTCTTC. This translates into CASSTQQGFHYNEQFF. Filled out from reference TRBV19 and TRBJ2-1, the complete variable domain reads DGGITQSPKYLFRKEGQNVTLSCEQNLNHDAMYWYRQDPGQGLRLIYYSQIVNDFQKGDIAEGYSVSREKKESFPLTVTSAQKNPTAFYLCASSTQQGFHYNEQFFGPGTRLTVL.

This chain uses TRBV9 with TRBJ2-3, with 10 positions matching TRBD2. The germline gives CDR1 SGDLS, CDR2 YYNGEE. The J segment lost 5 bases and the V segment lost 0 bases, leaving 24 bases of the junction unmatched. CDR3 size: 22 residues. CDR3 DNA sequence: TGTGCCAGCAGCGTAGCTGGTGGCCTTCGCGGACTAGCGGTAAGGAGTGGAGATACGCAGTATTTT. This codes for CASSVAGGLRGLAVRSGDTQYF.